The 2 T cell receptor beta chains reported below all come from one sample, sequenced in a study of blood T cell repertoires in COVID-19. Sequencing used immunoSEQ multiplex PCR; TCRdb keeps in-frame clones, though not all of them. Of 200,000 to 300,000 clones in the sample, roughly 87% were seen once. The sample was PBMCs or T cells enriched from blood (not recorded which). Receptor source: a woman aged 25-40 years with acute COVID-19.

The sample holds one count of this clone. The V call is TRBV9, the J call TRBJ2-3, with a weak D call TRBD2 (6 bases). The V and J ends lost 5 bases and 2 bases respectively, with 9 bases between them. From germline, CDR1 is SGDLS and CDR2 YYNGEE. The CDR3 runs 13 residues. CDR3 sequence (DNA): TGTGCCAGCAGGGGGGGATTCACAGATACGCAGTATTTT. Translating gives CASRGGFTDTQYF. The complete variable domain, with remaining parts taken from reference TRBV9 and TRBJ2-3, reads DSGVTQTPKHLITATGQRVTLRCSPRSGDLSVYWYQQSLDQGLQFLIQYYNGEERAKGNILERFSAQQFPDLHSELNLSSLELGDSALYFCASRGGFTDTQYFGPGTRLTVL.

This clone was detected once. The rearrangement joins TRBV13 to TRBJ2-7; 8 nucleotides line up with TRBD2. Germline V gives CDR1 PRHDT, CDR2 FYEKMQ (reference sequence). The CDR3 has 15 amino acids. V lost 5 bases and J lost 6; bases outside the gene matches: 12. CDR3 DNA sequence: TGTGCCAGCAGCCCTCCGGGCGGGGGGCGGGTCGAGCAGTACTTC. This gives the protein CASSPPGGGRVEQYF.